The sequence of this T cell receptor (beta chain) was determined in a study of T cell responses to AZD1222 COVID-19 vaccine. Study overall: Second-dose timings of about 4 or about 12 weeks were pooled.

The length of the CDR3 is 13 residues. In germline, CDR1 is LNHDA, CDR2 SQIVND (reference sequence). The ends were cut back, 5 bases at V and 5 bases at J, with 12 bases in the middle. The assay was immunoSEQ multiplex PCR, and TCRdb's table has in-frame clones only and misses some. Here the sample spans 100,000 or so clones, just under 90% being singletons. The sequence was collected from an adult in good health. This specimen was peripheral blood, taken on day 0 of AZD1222 vaccination. The chain joins TRBV19 to TRBJ2-5; D is perhaps TRBD1 (6 bases). CDR3 in amino acids: CASSQRQGETQYF. In nucleotides, the CDR3 is TGTGCCAGTAGTCAACGGCAGGGGGAGACCCAGTACTTC.